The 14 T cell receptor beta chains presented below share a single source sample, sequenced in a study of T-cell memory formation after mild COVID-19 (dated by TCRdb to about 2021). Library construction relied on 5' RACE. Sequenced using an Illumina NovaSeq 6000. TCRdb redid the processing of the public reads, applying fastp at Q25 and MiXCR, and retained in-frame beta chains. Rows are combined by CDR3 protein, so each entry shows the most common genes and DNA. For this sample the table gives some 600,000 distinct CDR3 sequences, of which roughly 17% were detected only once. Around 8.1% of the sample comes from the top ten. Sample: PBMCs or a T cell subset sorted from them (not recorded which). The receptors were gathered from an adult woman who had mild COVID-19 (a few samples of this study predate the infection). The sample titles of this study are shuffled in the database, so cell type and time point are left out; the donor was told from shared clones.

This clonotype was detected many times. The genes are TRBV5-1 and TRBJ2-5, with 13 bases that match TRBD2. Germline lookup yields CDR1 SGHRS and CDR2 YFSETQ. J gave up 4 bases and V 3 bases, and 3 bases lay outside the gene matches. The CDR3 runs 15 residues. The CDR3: CASSWRLAGGETQYF. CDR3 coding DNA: TGCGCCAGCAGCTGGAGACTAGCGGGGGGAGAGACCCAGTACTTC.

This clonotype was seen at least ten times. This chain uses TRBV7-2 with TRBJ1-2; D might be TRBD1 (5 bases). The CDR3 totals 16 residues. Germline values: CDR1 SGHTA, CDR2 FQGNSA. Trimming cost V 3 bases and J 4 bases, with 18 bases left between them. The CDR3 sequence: CASSFRQGAISYGYTF. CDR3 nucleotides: TGTGCCAGCAGCTTCCGGCAGGGCGCGATTAGCTATGGCTACACCTTC.

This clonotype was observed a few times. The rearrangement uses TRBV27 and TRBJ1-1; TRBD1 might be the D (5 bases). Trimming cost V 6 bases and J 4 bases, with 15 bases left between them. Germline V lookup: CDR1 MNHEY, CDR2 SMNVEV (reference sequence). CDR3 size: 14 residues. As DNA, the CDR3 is TGTGCCAGCAGAAAAGGGGTGCTGGGCACTGAAGCTTTCTTT. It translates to CASRKGVLGTEAFF.

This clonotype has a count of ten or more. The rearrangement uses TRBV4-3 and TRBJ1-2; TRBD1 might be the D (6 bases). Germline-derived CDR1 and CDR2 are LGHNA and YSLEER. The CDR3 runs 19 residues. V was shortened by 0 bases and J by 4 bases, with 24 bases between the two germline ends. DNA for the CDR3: TGCGCCAGCAGCCAAGATGACGGCAGGGGCGTGGTGGTCGGCTATGGCTACACCTTC. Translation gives CASSQDDGRGVVVGYGYTF.

The CDR3 DNA reads TGTGCCAGCAGCTTTGGTATACTAGCGGGAGGGGGGGATACGCAGTATTTT. Translated, it gives CASSFGILAGGGDTQYF. The gene calls are TRBV5-7 and TRBJ2-3; 13 nucleotides line up with TRBD2. TRBV5-7 is an open reading frame, and its role is uncertain. Trimming cost V 2 bases and J 6 bases; bases outside gene matches: 9. The CDR3 totals 17 residues.

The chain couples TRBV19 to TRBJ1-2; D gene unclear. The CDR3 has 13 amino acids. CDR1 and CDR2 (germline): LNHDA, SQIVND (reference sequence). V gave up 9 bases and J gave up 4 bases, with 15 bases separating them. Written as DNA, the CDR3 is TGTGCCAGCCTTCGGGATGAGGTCTATGGCTACACCTTC. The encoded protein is CASLRDEVYGYTF.

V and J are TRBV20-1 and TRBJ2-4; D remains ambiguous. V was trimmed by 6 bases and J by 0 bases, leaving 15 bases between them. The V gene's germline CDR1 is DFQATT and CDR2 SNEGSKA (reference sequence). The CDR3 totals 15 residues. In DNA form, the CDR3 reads TGCAGTGCACCCGGGCAGCCCATAGCCAAAAACATTCAGTACTTC. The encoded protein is CSAPGQPIAKNIQYF.

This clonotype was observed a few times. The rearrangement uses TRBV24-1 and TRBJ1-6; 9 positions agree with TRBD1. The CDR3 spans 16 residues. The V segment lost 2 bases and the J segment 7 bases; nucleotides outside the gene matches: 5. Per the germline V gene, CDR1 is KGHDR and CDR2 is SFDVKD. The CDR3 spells CATSDSRTGDNSPLHF. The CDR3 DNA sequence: TGTGCCACCAGTGATTCACGGACAGGGGACAATTCACCCCTCCACTTT.

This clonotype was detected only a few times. The CDR3 nucleotides are TGCGCCAGCAGCCAGACCGGGGTTGGCACTGAAGCTTTCTTT. It codes for CASSQTGVGTEAFF. This sequence joins TRBV4-1 and TRBJ1-1; D not certain. This CDR3 has 14 residues. V lost 3 bases, J lost 4 bases, and 12 bases lay in between. The germline V gene has CDR1 MGHRA and CDR2 YSYEKL.

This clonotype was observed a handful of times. In DNA form, the CDR3 reads TGTGCCACGTCGTCGTATCGAGGGAACACTGAAGCTTTCTTT. It encodes CATSSYRGNTEAFF. The chain joins TRBV6-5 to TRBJ1-1, with D hard to call. V was shortened by 10 bases and J by 1 base, with 16 bases between the two germline ends. Germline values: CDR1 MNHEY, CDR2 SVGAGI. The CDR3 runs to 14 residues.

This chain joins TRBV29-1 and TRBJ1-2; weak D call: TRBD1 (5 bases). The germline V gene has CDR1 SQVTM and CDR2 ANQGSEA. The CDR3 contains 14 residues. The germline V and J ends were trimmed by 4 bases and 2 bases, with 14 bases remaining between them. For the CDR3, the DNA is TGCAGCGTTGTTCGGGCAGGGCTAAACTATGGCTACACCTTC. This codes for CSVVRAGLNYGYTF.

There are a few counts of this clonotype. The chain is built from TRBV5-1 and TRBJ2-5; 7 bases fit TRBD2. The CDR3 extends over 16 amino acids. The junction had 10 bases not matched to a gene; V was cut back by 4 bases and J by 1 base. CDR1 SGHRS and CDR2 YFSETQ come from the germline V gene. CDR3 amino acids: CASSPWAGLSQETQYF. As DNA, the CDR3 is TGCGCCAGCAGCCCATGGGCGGGACTATCCCAAGAGACCCAGTACTTC. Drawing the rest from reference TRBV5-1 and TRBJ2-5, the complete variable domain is KAGVTQTPRYLIKTRGQQVTLSCSPISGHRSVSWYQQTPGQGLQFLFEYFSETQRNKGNFPGRFSGRQFSNSRSEMNVSTLELGDSALYLCASSPWAGLSQETQYFGPGTRLLVL.

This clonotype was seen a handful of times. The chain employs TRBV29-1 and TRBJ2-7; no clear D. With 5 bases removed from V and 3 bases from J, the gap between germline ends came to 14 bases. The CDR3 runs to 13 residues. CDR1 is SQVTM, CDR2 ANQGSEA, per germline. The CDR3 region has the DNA TGCAGCGTTAGGATGACCCCCCTCTACGAGCAGTACTTC. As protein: CSVRMTPLYEQYF.

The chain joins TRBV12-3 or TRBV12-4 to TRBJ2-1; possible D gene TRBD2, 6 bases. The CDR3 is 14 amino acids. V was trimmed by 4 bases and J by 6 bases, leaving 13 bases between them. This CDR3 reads CASSSSAGSNEQFF. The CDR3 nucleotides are TGTGCCAGCAGTTCTAGCGCTGGGAGCAATGAGCAGTTCTTC.